This passage covers 14 T cell receptor beta chains from one sample sequenced in a study of T cell repertoires in cytomegalovirus infection. MiXCR, applied by TCRdb to the reads, yields one record per CDR3 protein. The sample has almost 550,000 distinct CDR3 sequences; approximately 16% are singletons. The specimen was CD8+ T cells from PBMCs. The receptor source for this set is a human donor in good health (CMV status not recorded). Some clones in this sample may be carry-over from other donors' samples.

V and J are TRBV4-2 and TRBJ2-7, with D maybe TRBD2 (6 bases). CDR3 length equals 16 residues. Germline loops: CDR1 LGHNA, CDR2 YNFKEQ. V lost 4 bases and J 2 bases, leaving 18 bases between the germline ends. The CDR3 DNA sequence: TGTGCCAGCAGCCTCTCCCCTAGCGTGCAAACCTACGAGCAGTACTTC. This gives the protein CASSLSPSVQTYEQYF.

This clonotype was observed many times. V and J are TRBV27 and TRBJ1-2, with 8 nucleotides matching TRBD1. The ends lost 2 bases at V and 4 bases at J; junction bases unmatched: 6. The CDR3 totals 15 residues. In germline, CDR1 is MNHEY, CDR2 SMNVEV (reference sequence). The CDR3 DNA reads TGTGCCAGCAGTTTAACCCAGGGGGCTAGCTATGGCTACACCTTC. This encodes CASSLTQGASYGYTF.

The chain joins TRBV9 to TRBJ2-3; no clear D. Germline values: CDR1 SGDLS, CDR2 YYNGEE. The CDR3 runs to 15 residues. Between the trimmed V and J ends, which lost 0 bases and 4 bases, there was a span of 12 bases. Here the CDR3 DNA reads TGTGCCAGCAGCGTAGGAGACCATAGGGCAGATACGCAGTATTTT. This translates into CASSVGDHRADTQYF.

The chain links TRBV12-3 or TRBV12-4 to TRBJ2-7; 9 nucleotides agree with TRBD1. The CDR3 covers 16 residues. The ends lost 4 bases at V and 3 bases at J; junction bases unmatched: 10. CDR3 bases: TGTGCCAGCAGTTCCGGACAGGGGCTACAGATCTACGAGCAGTACTTC. Translation: CASSSGQGLQIYEQYF.

In this sample, this clonotype turned up a few times. The rearrangement joins TRBV27 to TRBJ1-2; a possible D gene is TRBD1 (5 bases). CDR1 and CDR2 from the germline V gene are MNHEY and SMNVEV (reference sequence). The CDR3 length is 18 residues. Trimming removed 2 bases at V and 4 bases at J, with 23 bases between. CDR3: CASSLVGPGPQPSYGYTF. As DNA, the CDR3 is TGTGCCAGCAGTTTAGTGGGGCCTGGCCCTCAACCCAGCTATGGCTACACCTTC.

This clonotype was recorded many times. The V gene is TRBV7-9, the J gene TRBJ2-1; D gene unclear. Trimming pared 2 bases from V and 0 bases from J, leaving 17 bases between. CDR1 is SEHNR and CDR2 is FQNEAQ in the germline V gene (reference sequence). This CDR3 has 18 residues. The CDR3 reads CASSLKARLASSYNEQFF. The DNA of the CDR3 is TGTGCCAGCAGCTTAAAGGCGCGACTGGCAAGCTCCTACAATGAGCAGTTCTTC.

The genes are TRBV7-9 and TRBJ2-7; 7 nucleotides line up with TRBD2. In germline, CDR1 is SEHNR, CDR2 FQNEAQ (reference sequence). V lost 7 bases, J lost 3 bases, and 6 bases stayed unmatched. This CDR3 spans 13 amino acids. The CDR3 region is CASTRLADYEQYF. CDR3 nucleotide sequence: TGTGCCAGCACCCGTCTAGCGGACTACGAGCAGTACTTC.

This clonotype occurred a few times. J is TRBJ1-2 and V is TRBV27, with a weak D call TRBD1 (6 bases). CDR3 size: 14 residues. Germline V gene data show CDR1 as MNHEY and CDR2 as SMNVEV (reference sequence). The ends were cut back, 0 bases at V and 7 bases at J, with 12 bases in the middle. DNA of the CDR3: TGTGCCAGCAGTTTATCAACAGGGCAGAGTGGCTACACCTTC. Its protein product is CASSLSTGQSGYTF.

This chain links TRBV3-1 with TRBJ2-1, with 9 bases fitting TRBD1. CDR1 is LGHDT and CDR2 is YNNKEL in the germline V gene (reference sequence). The CDR3 is made up of 14 amino acids. V was pared by 0 bases and J by 7 bases, with 1 base of the junction left unmatched. CDR3 nucleotide sequence: TGTGCCAGCAGCCAAGAGGGGACAGGGAATGAGCAGTTCTTC. The encoded protein is CASSQEGTGNEQFF.

The genes are TRBV5-1 and TRBJ2-5; tentative D call: TRBD2 (7 bases). Trimming pared 0 bases from V and 0 bases from J, leaving 18 bases between. This CDR3 region has 18 residues. CDR1 is SGHRS and CDR2 is YFSETQ in the germline V gene. CDR3 nucleotides: TGCGCCAGCAGCTTGGCCCTCGGGGGGCTTGATTACCAAGAGACCCAGTACTTC. It codes for CASSLALGGLDYQETQYF. Using reference TRBV5-1 and TRBJ2-5 for the parts outside the CDR3, the full variable domain is KAGVTQTPRYLIKTRGQQVTLSCSPISGHRSVSWYQQTPGQGLQFLFEYFSETQRNKGNFPGRFSGRQFSNSRSEMNVSTLELGDSALYLCASSLALGGLDYQETQYFGPGTRLLVL.

The chain combines TRBV28 with TRBJ1-6; D is unresolved. The CDR3 spans 15 residues. From germline, CDR1 is MDHEN and CDR2 SYDVKM. The ends were cut back, 5 bases at V and 0 bases at J, with 8 bases in the middle. The CDR3 protein is CASSVQSSYNSPLHF. The CDR3, as DNA: TGTGCCAGCAGTGTTCAGAGCTCCTATAATTCACCCCTCCACTTT.

The rearrangement joins TRBV15 to TRBJ1-4; D not resolved. The CDR3 covers 13 residues. Trimming pared 3 bases from V and 8 bases from J, leaving 10 bases between. CDR1 and CDR2 from the germline V gene are LNHNV and YYDKDF (reference sequence). The CDR3 nucleotides read TGTGCCACCAGCAGTTCATTTCAAGAAAAACTGTTTTTT. Its translation is CATSSSFQEKLFF.

This clonotype came up a few times. The V and J genes are TRBV13 and TRBJ2-7; D is possibly TRBD1 or TRBD2 (5 bases each). CDR1 and CDR2 (germline): PRHDT, FYEKMQ (reference sequence). The ends were cut back, 2 bases at V and 2 bases at J, with 16 bases in the middle. This CDR3 contains 16 residues. The CDR3 DNA reads TGTGCCAGCAGCTTATCGTCCGGGACGGATACCTACGAGCAGTACTTC. Translated, it gives CASSLSSGTDTYEQYF.

This chain links TRBV11-2 with TRBJ2-7; 10 nucleotides align to TRBD2. CDR3 length: 13 residues. CDR1 is SGHAT and CDR2 is FQNNGV in the germline V gene. With V trimmed by 5 bases and J by 10 bases, 8 bases remained unmatched. Here the CDR3 reads CASSPPGLAQQYF. The CDR3 DNA reads TGTGCCAGCAGCCCACCGGGACTAGCGCAACAGTACTTC.